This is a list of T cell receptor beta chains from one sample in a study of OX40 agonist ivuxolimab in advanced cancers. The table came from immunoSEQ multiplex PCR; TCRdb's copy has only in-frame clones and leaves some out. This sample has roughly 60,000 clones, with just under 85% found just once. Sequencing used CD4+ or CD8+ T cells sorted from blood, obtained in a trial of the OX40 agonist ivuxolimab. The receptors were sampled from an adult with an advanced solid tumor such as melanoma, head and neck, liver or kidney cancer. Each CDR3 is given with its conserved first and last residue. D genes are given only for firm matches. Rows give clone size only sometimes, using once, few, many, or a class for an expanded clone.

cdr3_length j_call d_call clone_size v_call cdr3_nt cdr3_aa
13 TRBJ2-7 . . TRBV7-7 TGTGCTAGCAGCTTAAATCTAAAGGACGAGCAGTACTTC CASSLNLKDEQYF
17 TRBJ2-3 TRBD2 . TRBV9 TGTGCCAGCAGCGGCGCCCTAGCGGGCCTTAGCACAGATACGCAGTATTTT CASSGALAGLSTDTQYF
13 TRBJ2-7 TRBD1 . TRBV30 TGTGCCTGGACAGGGGGTCTCTCCTACGAGCAGTACTTC CAWTGGLSYEQYF
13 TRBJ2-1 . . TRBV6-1 TGTGCCAGCAGTTTGACTAGGAGCAATGAGCAGTTCTTC CASSLTRSNEQFF
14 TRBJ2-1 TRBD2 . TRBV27 TGTGCCAGCAGGGGCGGGAGTACCTACAATGAGCAGTTCTTC CASRGGSTYNEQFF
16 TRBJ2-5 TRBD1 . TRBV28 TGTGCCAGCAGCGCCCCCGGGACAGGGGGCCAAGAGACCCAGTACTTC CASSAPGTGGQETQYF
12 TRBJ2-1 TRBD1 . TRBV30 TGTGCCTGGACCAGGGGGTCCAATGAGCAGTTCTTC CAWTRGSNEQFF
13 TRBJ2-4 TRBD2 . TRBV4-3 TGCGCCAGCAGCCAGTGGACTAGCGGCATTCAGTACTTC CASSQWTSGIQYF
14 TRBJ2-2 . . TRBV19 TGTGCCAGTAGTATTTCGGGAGTTGCCGGGGAGCTGTTTTTT CASSISGVAGELFF
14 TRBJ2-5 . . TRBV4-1 TGCGCCAGCAGCCAGGTCGACATAGGTGACACCCAGTACTTC CASSQVDIGDTQYF
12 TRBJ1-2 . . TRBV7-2 TGTGCCAGCAGCGCCGCTAACTATGGCTACACCTTC CASSAANYGYTF
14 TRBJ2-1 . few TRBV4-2 TGTGCCAGCAGCCAAGATCCCCCCTACAATGAGCAGTTCTTC CASSQDPPYNEQFF
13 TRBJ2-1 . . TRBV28 TGTGCCAGCAGTTTATGGACTAGGGCGGAGGCGTTCTTC CASSLWTRAEAFF
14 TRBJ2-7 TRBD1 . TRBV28 TGTGCCAGCAGCTACGGGACAGGGAGCTACGAGCAGTACTTC CASSYGTGSYEQYF
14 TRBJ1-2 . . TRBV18 TGTGCCAGCTCACCAAGGGGCAGGGGAAGTGGCTACACCTTC CASSPRGRGSGYTF
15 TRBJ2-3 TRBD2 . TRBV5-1 TGCGCCAGACCAATACTAGCGGCCAGCACAGATACGCAGTATTTT CARPILAASTDTQYF
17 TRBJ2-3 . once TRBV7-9 TGTGCCAGCAGCTCCCTACGGGACGAAGCTAGCACAGATACGCAGTATTTT CASSSLRDEASTDTQYF
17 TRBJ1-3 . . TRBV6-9 TGTGCCAGCAGTACTACGGTCAGGGGATCGGGTGGAAACACCATATATTTT CASSTTVRGSGGNTIYF
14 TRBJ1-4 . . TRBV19 TGTGCCAGTAGGCTCACGGGGACTAGGGAAAAACTGTTTTTT CASRLTGTREKLFF
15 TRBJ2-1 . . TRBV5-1 TGCGCCAGCCGCTCGGGGGTAGCGCAAGACAATGAGCAGTTCTTC CASRSGVAQDNEQFF
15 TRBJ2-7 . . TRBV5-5 TGTGCCAGCAGCCCCCGGAACAGGGAAGGTAGCGAGCAGTACTTC CASSPRNREGSEQYF
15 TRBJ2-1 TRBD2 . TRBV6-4 TGTGCCAGCAGTGACTCGGCTAGCGGGGGGGAAGAGCAGTTCTTC CASSDSASGGEEQFF
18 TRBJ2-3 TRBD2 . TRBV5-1 TGCGCCAGCAGCTCTTCGGGCGGGAGGGGTTTCTACACAGATACGCAGTATTTT CASSSSGGRGFYTDTQYF
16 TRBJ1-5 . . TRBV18 TGTGCCAGCTCAGCTTTGGGAGGGGTTAGCAATCAGCCCCAGCATTTT CASSALGGVSNQPQHF
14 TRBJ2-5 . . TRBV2 TGTGCCAGCAATTCTGGAACAGTGAGGGAGACCCAGTACTTC CASNSGTVRETQYF
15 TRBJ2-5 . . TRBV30 TGTGCCTGGAGCTTTAGGGGGAACCTACAAGAGACCCAGTACTTC CAWSFRGNLQETQYF
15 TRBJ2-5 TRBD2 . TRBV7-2 TGTGCCAGCAGCCCGGGACTAGCGGGACAAGAGACCCAGTACTTC CASSPGLAGQETQYF
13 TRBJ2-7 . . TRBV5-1 TGCGCCAGCAGCCCCCTCCCTCTGGGCGAGCAGTACTTC CASSPLPLGEQYF
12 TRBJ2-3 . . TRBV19 TGTGCCAGTAGTACCCGGGACGATACGCAGTATTTT CASSTRDDTQYF
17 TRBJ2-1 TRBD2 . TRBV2 TGTGCCAGCAGTGAACGGAAGGGACTACTATCCTACAATGAGCAGTTCTTC CASSERKGLLSYNEQFF
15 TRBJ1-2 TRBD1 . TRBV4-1 TGCGCCAGCAGCCAAGAGGAGGGACAGGGAAAGGGGTGGACCTTC CASSQEEGQGKGWTF
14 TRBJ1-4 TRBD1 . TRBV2 TGTGCCAGCAGACAGGACAGGGAAGAGGAAAAACTGTTTTTT CASRQDREEEKLFF
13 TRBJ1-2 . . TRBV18 TGTGCCAGCTCCCCCATCTTGGGCGAAGGCTACACCTTC CASSPILGEGYTF
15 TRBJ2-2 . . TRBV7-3 TGTGCCAGCAGCTTATCGACAGGGGAGGGCGGGGAGCTGTTTTTT CASSLSTGEGGELFF
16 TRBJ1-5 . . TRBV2 TGTGCCAGCAGTGAACTGGATGGATATAGCAATCAGCCCCAGCATTTT CASSELDGYSNQPQHF
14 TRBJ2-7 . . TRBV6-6 TGTGCCAGCAGTTACACGCAGCCCAACTACGAGCAGTACTTC CASSYTQPNYEQYF
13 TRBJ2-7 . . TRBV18 TGTGCCAGCTCTCCGGGACGGGGGTACGAGCAGTACTTC CASSPGRGYEQYF
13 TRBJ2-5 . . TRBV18 TGTGCCAGCTCACCACTTGGTCGGGAGACCCAGTACTTC CASSPLGRETQYF
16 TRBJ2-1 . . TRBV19 TGTGCCAGTAGCCCGGGACACCTTAGCTCCTACAATGAGCAGTTCTTC CASSPGHLSSYNEQFF
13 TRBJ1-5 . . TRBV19 TGTGCCAGTAGTAACGTGGTGAATCAGCCCCAGCATTTT CASSNVVNQPQHF